The following is a T cell receptor beta chain sequence with its context. The target antigen is unknown. The record originates from a study of identical twins. The study's findings and limits: Models underpredicted monozygotic twin sharing of out-of-frame TCR alpha. Cord blood beta clonotypes present at high abundance carried fewer insertions; no such pattern appeared in memory repertoires. Invariant populations such as MAIT and iNKT cells could partly muddle zero-insertion analyses.

This CDR3 comprises 14 residues. Per germline, CDR1 ENHRY and CDR2 SYGVKD. J was trimmed by 2 bases and V by 6 bases; bases with no gene match: 4. Template switching supplied a universal primer site; unique molecular identifiers were carried on the cDNA. In TCRdb, the 5' RACE reads were re-called with MiXCR into one record per CDR3 protein. The table records around 1.7 million distinct CDR3 sequences, about 32% of them present only once. The clonotype originates from a newborn girl in good health. The chain employs TRBV10-3 and TRBJ1-1; TRBD1 matches at 9 bases. The sequenced sample consisted of cord blood. The CDR3 bases are TGTGCCATCAGGGGACAGGGCCCAAACACTGAAGCTTTCTTT. As protein: CAIRGQGPNTEAFF.